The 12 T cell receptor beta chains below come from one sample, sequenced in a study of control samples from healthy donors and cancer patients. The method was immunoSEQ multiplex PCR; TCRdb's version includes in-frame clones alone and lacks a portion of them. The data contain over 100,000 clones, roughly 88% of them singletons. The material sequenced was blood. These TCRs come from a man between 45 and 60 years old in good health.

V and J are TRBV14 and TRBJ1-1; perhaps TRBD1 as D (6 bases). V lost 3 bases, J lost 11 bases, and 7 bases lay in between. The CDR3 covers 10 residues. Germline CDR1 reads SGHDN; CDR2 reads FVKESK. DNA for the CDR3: TGTGCCAGCAGCCAGGGGGCGGCTTTCTTT. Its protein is CASSQGAAFF.

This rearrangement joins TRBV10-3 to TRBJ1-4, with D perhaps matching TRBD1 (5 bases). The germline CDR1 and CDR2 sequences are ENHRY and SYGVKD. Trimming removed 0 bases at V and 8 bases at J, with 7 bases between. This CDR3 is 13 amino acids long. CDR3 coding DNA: TGTGCCATCAGTGAGTCACAGGCAGAAAAACTGTTTTTT. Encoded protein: CAISESQAEKLFF.

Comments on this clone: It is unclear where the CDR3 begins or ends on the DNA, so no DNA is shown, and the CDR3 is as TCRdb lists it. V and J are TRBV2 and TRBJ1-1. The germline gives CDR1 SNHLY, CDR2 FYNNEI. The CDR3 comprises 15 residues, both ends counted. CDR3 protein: CASNPGWGLGTETFF.

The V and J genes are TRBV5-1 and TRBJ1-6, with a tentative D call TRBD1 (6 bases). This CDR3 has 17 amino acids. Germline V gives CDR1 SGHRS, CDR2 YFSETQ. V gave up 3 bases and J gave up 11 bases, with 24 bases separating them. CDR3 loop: CASSSSNLRQALTPLHF. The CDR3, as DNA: TGCGCCAGCAGCTCAAGTAACCTCCGACAGGCGTTGACACCCCTCCACTTT.

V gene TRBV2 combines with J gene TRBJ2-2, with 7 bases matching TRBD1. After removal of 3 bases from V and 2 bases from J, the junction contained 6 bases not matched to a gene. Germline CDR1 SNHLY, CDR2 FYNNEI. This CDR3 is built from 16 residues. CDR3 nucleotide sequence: TGTGCCAGCAGTGACATTGGGACAGCAAACACCGGGGAGCTGTTTTTT. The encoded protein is CASSDIGTANTGELFF.

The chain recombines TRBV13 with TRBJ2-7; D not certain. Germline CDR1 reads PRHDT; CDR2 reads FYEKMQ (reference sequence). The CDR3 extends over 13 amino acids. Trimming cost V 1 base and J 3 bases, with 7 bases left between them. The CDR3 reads CASSLELGYEQYF. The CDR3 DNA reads TGTGCCAGCAGCTTAGAGTTGGGCTACGAGCAGTACTTC.

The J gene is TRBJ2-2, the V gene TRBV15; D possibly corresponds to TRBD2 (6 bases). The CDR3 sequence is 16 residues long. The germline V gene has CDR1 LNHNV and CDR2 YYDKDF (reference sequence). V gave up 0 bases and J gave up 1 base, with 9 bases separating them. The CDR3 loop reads CATSRERRGNTGELFF. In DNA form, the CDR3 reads TGTGCCACCAGCAGAGAACGGCGGGGGAACACCGGGGAGCTGTTTTTT. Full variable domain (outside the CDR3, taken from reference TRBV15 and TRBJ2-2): DAMVIQNPRYQVTQFGKPVTLSCSQTLNHNVMYWYQQKSSQAPKLLFHYYDKDFNNEADTPDNFQSRRPNTSFCFLDIRSPGLGDTAMYLCATSRERRGNTGELFFGEGSRLTVL.

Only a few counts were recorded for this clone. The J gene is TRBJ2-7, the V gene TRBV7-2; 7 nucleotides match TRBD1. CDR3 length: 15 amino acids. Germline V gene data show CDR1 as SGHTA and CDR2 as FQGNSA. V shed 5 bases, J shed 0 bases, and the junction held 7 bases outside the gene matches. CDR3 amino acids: CASSTGTAYSYEQYF. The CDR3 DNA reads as TGTGCCAGCAGCACCGGGACAGCTTACTCCTACGAGCAGTACTTC. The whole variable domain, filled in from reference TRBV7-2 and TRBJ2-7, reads GAGVSQSPSNKVTEKGKDVELRCDPISGHTALYWYRQSLGQGLEFLIYFQGNSAPDKSGLPSDRFSAERTGGSVSTLTIQRTQQEDSAVYLCASSTGTAYSYEQYFGPGTRLTVT.

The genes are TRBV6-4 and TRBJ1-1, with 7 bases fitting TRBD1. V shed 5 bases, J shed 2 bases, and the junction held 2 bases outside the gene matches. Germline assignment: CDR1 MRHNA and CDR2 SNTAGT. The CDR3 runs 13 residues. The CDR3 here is CASSWDSNTEAFF. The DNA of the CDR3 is TGTGCCAGCAGTTGGGACAGCAACACTGAAGCTTTCTTT.

The CDR3 protein is CASSAALADSYEQYF. DNA of the CDR3: TGTGCCAGTAGTGCCGCTCTAGCGGACTCCTACGAGCAGTACTTC. The chain carries TRBV19 and TRBJ2-7; 7 bases agree with TRBD2. The V and J ends lost 5 bases and 0 bases, in that order; junction bases with no gene match: 7. The CDR3 is 15 amino acids. CDR1 LNHDA and CDR2 SQIVND come from the germline V gene (reference sequence).

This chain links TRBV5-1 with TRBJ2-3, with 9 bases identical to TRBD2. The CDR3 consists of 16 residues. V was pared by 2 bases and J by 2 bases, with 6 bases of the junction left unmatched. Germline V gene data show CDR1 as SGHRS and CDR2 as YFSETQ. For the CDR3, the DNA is TGCGCCAGCAGCTTCAGTAGCGGGAGCTCCACAGATACGCAGTATTTT. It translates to CASSFSSGSSTDTQYF. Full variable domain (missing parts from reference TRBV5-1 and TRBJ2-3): KAGVTQTPRYLIKTRGQQVTLSCSPISGHRSVSWYQQTPGQGLQFLFEYFSETQRNKGNFPGRFSGRQFSNSRSEMNVSTLELGDSALYLCASSFSSGSSTDTQYFGPGTRLTVL.

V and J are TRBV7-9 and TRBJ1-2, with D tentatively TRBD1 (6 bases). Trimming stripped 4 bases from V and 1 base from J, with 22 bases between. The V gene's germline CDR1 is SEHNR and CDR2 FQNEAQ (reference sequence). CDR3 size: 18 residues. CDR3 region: CASSSSQGILLYNYGYTF. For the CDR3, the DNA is TGTGCCAGCAGCTCATCACAGGGAATTCTTTTGTATAACTATGGCTACACCTTC.